This T cell receptor (beta chain) was recorded in a study of shared clonotypes between healthy human individuals. It was across several immunoSEQ plates that each subset's genomic DNA was evenly split. The repertoire was sequenced with immunoSEQ multiplex PCR; TCRdb's copy has only in-frame clones and lacks some. The sample lists about 680,000 clones, approximately 90% occurring once. Naivety among CD8 cells was defined by CD45RO negativity and positive CCR7 selection, thereby excluding terminally differentiated effector memory CD45RA+ cells. Every contributor of samples was a Caucasian grown-up residing in Nashville, Tennessee. Germline CDR1 is ENHRY and CDR2 is SYGVKD. The CDR3 covers 15 residues. V was clipped by 11 bases and J by 1 base; unmatched bases: 9. About this clone itself: Its antigen is not known.

The study's findings and limits: A handful of donors shared about 4.8% of their naive CD4 clonotypes.

The material sequenced was naive CD8+ T cells sorted from blood. This receptor was taken from a man aged 30-40 years in good health. The rearrangement links TRBV10-3 to TRBJ2-3; 10 bases agree with TRBD1. The DNA of the CDR3 is TGTGCCTCAGAGACAGGGGGCGCGGGCACAGATACGCAGTATTTT. Its protein product is CASETGGAGTDTQYF.